Below are 26 T cell receptor beta chains sequenced from a single sample in a study of early T cells in non-severe SARS-CoV-2 infection. TCRdb reprocessed the 5' RACE reads via MiXCR and lists one record per CDR3 protein. The sample lists about 100,000 distinct CDR3 sequences; around 10% were seen once. What was sequenced was whole blood. The receptors shown here come from an adult who was a healthcare worker with PCR-confirmed SARS-CoV-2 infection or an uninfected control (not recorded which).

The chain is built from TRBV28 and TRBJ2-2; D remains unclear. The CDR3 extends over 15 amino acids. Trimming removed 8 bases from V and 1 base from J, with 14 bases in between. Germline-derived CDR1 and CDR2 are MDHEN and SYDVKM. The CDR3 spells CASGMIDRNTGELFF. Written as DNA, the CDR3 is TGTGCCAGCGGAATGATAGACCGGAACACCGGGGAGCTGTTTTTT.

There are a few counts of this clonotype. The chain couples TRBV6-5 to TRBJ2-7; the match to TRBD2 covers 8 bases. Germline trimming cut 7 bases from V and 6 bases from J; bases unmatched to any gene: 11. Germline V gene sequence: CDR1 MNHEY, CDR2 SVGAGI. The CDR3 runs to 14 residues. Here the CDR3 DNA reads TGTGCCAGCACCTCGGGGGGGGGCAGATCCGAGCAGTACTTC. It is translated as CASTSGGGRSEQYF.

V gene TRBV18 combines with J gene TRBJ1-1, with 7 bases that match TRBD1. Looked up from germline, CDR1 is KGHSH and CDR2 is LQKENI. CDR3 length: 15 amino acids. Germline trimming cut 0 bases from V and 4 bases from J; bases unmatched to any gene: 5. The CDR3 reads CASSPPGTAGTEAFF. CDR3 nucleotides: TGTGCCAGCTCACCACCCGGGACAGCCGGCACTGAAGCTTTCTTT.

This clonotype was recorded a few times. This chain uses TRBV12-3 or TRBV12-4 with TRBJ2-3, with 12 nucleotides matching TRBD2. The CDR3 sequence is 15 residues long. The junction had 7 bases not matched to a gene; V was cut back by 6 bases and J by 6 bases. The CDR3 loop reads CASRPSGGAPDTQYF. CDR3 bases: TGTGCCAGCAGACCTAGCGGGGGGGCCCCGGATACGCAGTATTTT.

The table lists this clonotype with a few counts. This sequence joins TRBV14 and TRBJ2-6; 8 bases are a match to TRBD1. V shed 1 base and J 0 bases; nucleotides not matched to a gene: 5. Germline V gene data show CDR1 as SGHDN and CDR2 as FVKESK. The CDR3 is 18 amino acids. DNA for the CDR3: TGTGCCAGCAGCCAAGCGGGGACAGGACTCTCTGGGGCCAACGTCCTGACTTTC. It encodes CASSQAGTGLSGANVLTF.

This clonotype was counted many times. The chain links TRBV12-3 or TRBV12-4 to TRBJ2-3; a weak D match, TRBD2 (6 bases). Trimming cost V 3 bases and J 0 bases, with 13 bases left between them. CDR3 length: 16 amino acids. CDR3 amino acids: CASSLARLESTDTQYF. In DNA, the CDR3 is TGTGCCAGCAGTTTGGCTAGACTAGAAAGCACAGATACGCAGTATTTT.

The V call is TRBV4-1, the J call TRBJ2-5, with TRBD2 matching 12 bases. CDR1 MGHRA and CDR2 YSYEKL come from the germline V gene. The CDR3 covers 16 residues. J was trimmed by 5 bases and V by 4 bases; bases with no gene match: 8. The CDR3 sequence is CASSLRTSGEGETQYF. The CDR3 region has the DNA TGCGCCAGCAGCCTTCGGACTAGCGGGGAGGGGGAGACCCAGTACTTC.

This clonotype was recorded at least ten times. The V call is TRBV18, the J call TRBJ2-1; 13 bases map to TRBD2. Germline V CDR1 and CDR2: KGHSH, LQKENI. The CDR3 sequence is 16 residues long. V was clipped by 3 bases and J by 7 bases; unmatched bases: 6. CDR3 sequence (DNA): TGTGCCAGCTCACCGACGGGACTAGCGGGGAGTAATGAGCAGTTCTTC. This codes for CASSPTGLAGSNEQFF.

V gene TRBV29-1 combines with J gene TRBJ1-2; 12 nucleotides agree with TRBD1. V was pared by 6 bases and J by 8 bases, with 7 bases of the junction left unmatched. Per the germline V gene, CDR1 is SQVTM and CDR2 is ANQGSEA. CDR3 length: 13 residues. The CDR3 loop reads CSVYRDRGQGYTF. The CDR3 DNA reads as TGCAGCGTCTACCGGGACAGGGGGCAAGGCTACACCTTC. The full variable domain, rest sourced from reference TRBV29-1 and TRBJ1-2, is SAVISQKPSRDICQRGTSLTIQCQVDSQVTMMFWYRQQPGQSLTLIATANQGSEATYESGFVIDKFPISRPNLTFSTLTVSNMSPEDSSIYLCSVYRDRGQGYTFGSGTRLTVV.

This clonotype was seen once. The rearrangement joins TRBV29-1 to TRBJ2-2, with 8 bases that match TRBD1. Germline loops: CDR1 SQVTM, CDR2 ANQGSEA. This CDR3 is built from 16 residues. Germline trimming cut 4 bases from V and 2 bases from J; bases unmatched to any gene: 9. The CDR3 nucleotides are TGCAGCGTTGCGTACCCGGGACAGGACAACACCGGGGAGCTGTTTTTT. It yields the protein CSVAYPGQDNTGELFF.

This clonotype was counted ten times or more. This chain links TRBV14 with TRBJ2-7, with D possibly being TRBD2 (6 bases). CDR1 and CDR2 from the germline V gene are SGHDN and FVKESK. The V end was cut by 5 bases, the J end by 6 bases, with 8 bases between. The CDR3 has 11 amino acids. The CDR3 nucleotides read TGTGCCAGCAGCTGGCGGGGCGAGCAGTACTTC. This encodes CASSWRGEQYF. Supplemented by reference TRBV14 and TRBJ2-7, the full variable domain reads EAGVTQFPSHSVIEKGQTVTLRCDPISGHDNLYWYRRVMGKEIKFLLHFVKESKQDESGMPNNRFLAERTGGTYSTLKVQPAELEDSGVYFCASSWRGEQYFGPGTRLTVT.

This clonotype turned up a few times. This rearrangement joins TRBV21-1 to TRBJ1-4. TRBV21-1 has pseudogene status. This CDR3 region has 12 residues. CDR3 sequence: CASSPKREKLFF. The CDR3 nucleotides read TGTGCCAGCAGCCCCAAGAGGGAAAAACTGTTTTTT.

A note on this clonotype: This may stem from a read error, because a much larger clone lies one nucleotide away. The V call is TRBV5-4, the J call TRBJ2-1; D possibly uses TRBD1 or TRBD2 (5 bases each). V was pared by 4 bases and J by 2 bases, with 19 bases between. The CDR3 extends over 17 amino acids. Germline V gives CDR1 SGHNT, CDR2 YYREEE (reference sequence). This CDR3 is CASSPARARTTYNEQFF. The CDR3 bases are TGTGCCAGCAGCCCTGCGAGGGCTCGGACAACCTACAATGAGCAGTTCTTC.

Only a few counts were recorded for this clonotype. In nucleotides, the CDR3 is TGTGCCAGCAGCCGTCACACCGGGACACCCCAACCGGTTTACTACGAGCAGTACTTC. Translating gives CASSRHTGTPQPVYYEQYF. The chain recombines TRBV21-1 with TRBJ2-7; whether TRBD1, the table's D call, matches the DNA was not checked. TRBV21-1 is marked as a pseudogene. The CDR3 contains 19 residues.

The genes are TRBV12-3 or TRBV12-4 and TRBJ2-7; D not resolved. V was pared by 0 bases and J by 1 base, with 7 bases between. The CDR3 is made up of 14 amino acids. CDR3 sequence (DNA): TGTGCCAGCAGTTTAGCTGTCCGATCCTACGAGCAGTACTTC. It codes for CASSLAVRSYEQYF.

In this sample, this clonotype turned up many times. V and J are TRBV11-2 and TRBJ2-3; maybe TRBD2 (6 bases). Germline CDR1 and CDR2: SGHAT and FQNNGV. The CDR3 length is 18 residues. V lost 5 bases, J lost 2 bases, and 23 bases lay in between. The DNA of the CDR3 is TGTGCCAGCAGCCACGGAGGGCTAGCCCCAATTCCCACAGATACGCAGTATTTT. This sequence encodes CASSHGGLAPIPTDTQYF.

This clonotype has at least ten counts. This sequence joins TRBV28 and TRBJ2-7; no reliable D call. The CDR3 has 14 amino acids. Trimming cost V 7 bases and J 0 bases, with 13 bases left between them. The germline gives CDR1 MDHEN, CDR2 SYDVKM. The CDR3 DNA reads as TGTGCCAGCATTCAAGGCCCGAGCTCCTACGAGCAGTACTTC. Amino acid sequence: CASIQGPSSYEQYF.

The CDR3 DNA reads as TGTGCCAGCAGCCGACTAGCGGGAGGGAGGGGGATTTCCACAGATACGCAGTATTTT. Amino acids: CASSRLAGGRGISTDTQYF. This sequence joins TRBV7-3 and TRBJ2-3; 14 nucleotides align to TRBD2. This CDR3 has 19 amino acids. Germline loops: CDR1 SGHTA, CDR2 FQGTGA. Trimming removed 5 bases from V and 2 bases from J; junction bases left unmatched: 12.

This chain connects TRBV2 to TRBJ2-3, with 14 bases that match TRBD2. The germline V gene encodes CDR1 SNHLY and CDR2 FYNNEI. The ends lost 6 bases at V and 4 bases at J; junction bases unmatched: 6. There are 16 residues in the CDR3. The CDR3 DNA sequence: TGTGCCAGCAGCGCGGGACTAGCGGGAGCAGCAGATACGCAGTATTTT. Amino acid sequence: CASSAGLAGAADTQYF.

The CDR3 here is CSSRGGGYTEAFF. DNA of the CDR3: TGCAGCTCCCGAGGGGGAGGGTACACTGAAGCTTTCTTT. This sequence joins TRBV29-1 and TRBJ1-1; weak D call: TRBD1 (6 bases). The germline gives CDR1 SQVTM, CDR2 ANQGSEA. Trimming cost V 8 bases and J 3 bases, with 16 bases left between them. This CDR3 comprises 13 residues.

The chain carries TRBV12-5 and TRBJ2-1, with D maybe TRBD2 (5 bases). The germline V gene encodes CDR1 LGHNT and CDR2 FRNRAP. Trimming took off 6 bases at V and 10 bases at J, with 19 bases between the two ends. This CDR3 region has 14 residues. The CDR3 coding sequence is TGTGCTAGTGGCCCAGCTGGACTCCGCTGGGAGCAGTTCTTC. Translation: CASGPAGLRWEQFF. The full variable domain, rest sourced from reference TRBV12-5 and TRBJ2-1, is DARVTQTPRHKVTEMGQEVTMRCQPILGHNTVFWYRQTMMQGLELLAYFRNRAPLDDSGMPKDRFSAEMPDATLATLKIQPSEPRDSAVYFCASGPAGLRWEQFFGPGTRLTVL.

This clonotype was detected a few times. The chain employs TRBV6-6 and TRBJ1-1; no firm D call. This CDR3 region has 12 residues. Trimming left V 6 bases short and J 1 base short, with 6 bases between. Germline V gives CDR1 MNHNY, CDR2 SVGAGI (reference sequence). In DNA form, the CDR3 reads TGTGCCAGCAGCCCCGCGAACACTGAAGCTTTCTTT. Translating it yields CASSPANTEAFF.

This sequence joins TRBV12-3 or TRBV12-4 and TRBJ1-2; TRBD1 agrees at 7 bases. V gave up 5 bases and J gave up 5 bases; unmatched junction bases: 5. The CDR3 runs 13 residues. CDR3 sequence reads: CASSKGQAYGYTF. In DNA form, the CDR3 reads TGTGCCAGCAGTAAAGGACAGGCGTATGGCTACACCTTC.

J is TRBJ2-2 and V is TRBV14; 10 bases fit TRBD2. V was clipped by 3 bases and J by 4 bases; unmatched bases: 5. This CDR3 comprises 16 residues. Germline lookup yields CDR1 SGHDN and CDR2 FVKESK. The DNA for the CDR3 is TGTGCCAGCAGCCAGGCGACTAGCGGGCTCACCGGGGAGCTGTTTTTT. Translated, it gives CASSQATSGLTGELFF.

This clonotype was seen a few times. The rearrangement joins TRBV11-1 to TRBJ2-7; D is unresolved. Trimming pared 3 bases from V and 3 bases from J, leaving 15 bases between. Germline V gene sequence: CDR1 SGHAT, CDR2 FQDESV (reference sequence). The CDR3 contains 15 residues. This CDR3 is CASSFDLGMGYEQYF. CDR3 nucleotides: TGTGCCAGCAGCTTCGACCTGGGAATGGGCTACGAGCAGTACTTC. Full variable domain (missing parts from reference TRBV11-1 and TRBJ2-7): EAEVAQSPRYKITEKSQAVAFWCDPISGHATLYWYRQILGQGPELLVQFQDESVVDDSQLPKDRFSAERLKGVDSTLKIQPAELGDSAMYLCASSFDLGMGYEQYFGPGTRLTVT.

The chain uses TRBV9 and TRBJ1-2; 7 bases line up with TRBD1. Germline V lookup: CDR1 SGDLS, CDR2 YYNGEE. After removal of 0 bases from V and 7 bases from J, the junction contained 6 bases not matched to a gene. This CDR3 has 14 amino acids. The CDR3 sequence is CASSVAEGAGGYTF. DNA of the CDR3: TGTGCCAGCAGCGTAGCGGAGGGGGCTGGTGGCTACACCTTC.